This TCR beta chain was sequenced during a study of T cell changes during pregnancy in multiple sclerosis. The data were produced by immunoSEQ multiplex PCR, yet TCRdb's version contains in-frame clones alone and is incomplete. Of tens of thousands of clones in the sample, approximately 88% were seen once. V dropped 2 bases and J dropped 6 bases, with 11 bases sitting between them. Per the germline V gene, CDR1 is SGHNT and CDR2 is YYREEE (reference sequence). CDR3 size: 13 residues. This receptor was obtained from a female donor with multiple sclerosis, enrolled in a pregnancy study. The chain joins TRBV5-4 to TRBJ1-2, with D possibly matching TRBD1 (6 bases). The material sequenced was CD8+ T cells from peripheral blood mononuclear cells, taken before pregnancy. The CDR3 sequence is CASSFTGSNGYTF. The CDR3 DNA is TGTGCCAGCAGCTTTACAGGGTCTAATGGCTACACCTTC. The variable domain in full, with the rest retrieved from reference TRBV5-4 and TRBJ1-2, is ETGVTQSPTHLIKTRGQQVTLRCSSQSGHNTVSWYQQALGQGPQFIFQYYREEENGRGNFPPRFSGLQFPNYSSELNVNALELDDSALYLCASSFTGSNGYTFGSGTRLTVV.